This TCR beta chain was sequenced in a study of T cell changes during pregnancy in multiple sclerosis. Germline V gene sequence: CDR1 SGHRS, CDR2 YFSETQ. The CDR3 consists of 15 residues. V was pared by 6 bases and J by 4 bases, with 16 bases between. Using immunoSEQ multiplex PCR, the repertoire was profiled, and TCRdb retains in-frame clones only, with some absent. The sample lists about 69,000 clones, roughly 91% occurring once. Sequenced here: peripheral blood, sampled in the third trimester of pregnancy. The TCR originated in a female donor with multiple sclerosis, enrolled in a pregnancy study. The chain couples TRBV5-1 to TRBJ2-2, with a tentative D call TRBD1 (6 bases). The CDR3 nucleotides read TGCGCCAGCACTCAGGGGCACAGGTTCACCGGGGAGCTGTTTTTT. It translates to CASTQGHRFTGELFF.